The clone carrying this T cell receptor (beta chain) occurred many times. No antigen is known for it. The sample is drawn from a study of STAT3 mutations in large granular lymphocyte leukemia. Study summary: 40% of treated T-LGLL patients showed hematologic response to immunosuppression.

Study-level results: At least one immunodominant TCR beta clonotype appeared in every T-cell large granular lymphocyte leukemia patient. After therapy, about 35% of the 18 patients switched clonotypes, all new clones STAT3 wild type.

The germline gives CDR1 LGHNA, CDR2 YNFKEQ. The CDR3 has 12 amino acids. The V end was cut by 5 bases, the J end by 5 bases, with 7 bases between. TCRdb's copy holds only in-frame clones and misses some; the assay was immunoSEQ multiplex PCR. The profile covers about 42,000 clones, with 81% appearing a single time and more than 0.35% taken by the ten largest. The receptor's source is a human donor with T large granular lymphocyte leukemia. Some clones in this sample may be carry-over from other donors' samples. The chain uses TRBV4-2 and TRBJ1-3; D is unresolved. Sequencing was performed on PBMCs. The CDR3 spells CASSAQRNTIYF. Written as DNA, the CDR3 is TGTGCCAGCAGCGCCCAGCGAAACACCATATATTTT.